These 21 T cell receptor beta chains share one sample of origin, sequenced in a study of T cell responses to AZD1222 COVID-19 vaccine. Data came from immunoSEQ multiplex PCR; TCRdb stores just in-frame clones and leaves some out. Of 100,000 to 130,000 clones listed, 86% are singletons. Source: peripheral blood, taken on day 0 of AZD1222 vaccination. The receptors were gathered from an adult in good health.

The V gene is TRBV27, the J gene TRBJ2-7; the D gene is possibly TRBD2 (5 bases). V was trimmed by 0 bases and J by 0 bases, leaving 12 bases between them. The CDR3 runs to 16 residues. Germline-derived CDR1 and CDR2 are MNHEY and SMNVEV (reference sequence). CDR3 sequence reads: CASSLSGIGNSYEQYF. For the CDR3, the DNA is TGTGCCAGCAGTTTATCGGGGATCGGGAACTCCTACGAGCAGTACTTC.

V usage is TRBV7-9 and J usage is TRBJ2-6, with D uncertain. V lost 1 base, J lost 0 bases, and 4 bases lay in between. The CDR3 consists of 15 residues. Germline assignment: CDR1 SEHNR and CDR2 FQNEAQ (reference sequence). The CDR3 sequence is CASSLEISGANVLTF. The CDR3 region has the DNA TGTGCCAGCAGCTTAGAAATCTCTGGGGCCAACGTCCTGACTTTC.

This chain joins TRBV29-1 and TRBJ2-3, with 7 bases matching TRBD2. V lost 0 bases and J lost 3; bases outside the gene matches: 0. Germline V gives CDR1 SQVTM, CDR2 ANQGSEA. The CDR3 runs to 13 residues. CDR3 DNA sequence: TGCAGCGTTGAAGAGGGAGGGACAGATACGCAGTATTTT. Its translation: CSVEEGGTDTQYF.

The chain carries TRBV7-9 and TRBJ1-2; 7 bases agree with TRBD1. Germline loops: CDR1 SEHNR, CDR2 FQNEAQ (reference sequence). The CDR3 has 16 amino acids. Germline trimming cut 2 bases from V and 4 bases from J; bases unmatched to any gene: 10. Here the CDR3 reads CASSLSLGGEGYGYTF. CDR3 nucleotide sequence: TGTGCCAGCAGCTTATCTCTAGGGGGCGAGGGCTATGGCTACACCTTC.

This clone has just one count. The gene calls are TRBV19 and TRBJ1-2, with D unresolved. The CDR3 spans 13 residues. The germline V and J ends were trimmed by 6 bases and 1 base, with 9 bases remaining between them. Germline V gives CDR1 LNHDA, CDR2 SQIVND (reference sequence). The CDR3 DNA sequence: TGTGCCAGTAGCGCACACCTTAACTATGGCTACACCTTC. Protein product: CASSAHLNYGYTF. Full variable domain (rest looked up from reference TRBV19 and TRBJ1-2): DGGITQSPKYLFRKEGQNVTLSCEQNLNHDAMYWYRQDPGQGLRLIYYSQIVNDFQKGDIAEGYSVSREKKESFPLTVTSAQKNPTAFYLCASSAHLNYGYTFGSGTRLTVV.

The CDR3 DNA reads TGTGCCAGCAGGCCTCTAGCGGGGGGGAACACCGGGGAGCTGTTTTTT. It encodes CASRPLAGGNTGELFF. This chain links TRBV27 with TRBJ2-2; 11 bases fit TRBD2. CDR3 length: 16 residues. CDR1 is MNHEY and CDR2 is SMNVEV in the germline V gene (reference sequence). V lost 6 bases and J lost 1; bases outside the gene matches: 4.

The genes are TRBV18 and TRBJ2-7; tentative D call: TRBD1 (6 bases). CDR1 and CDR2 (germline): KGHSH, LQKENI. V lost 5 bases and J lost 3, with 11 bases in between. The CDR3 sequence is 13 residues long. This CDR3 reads CASSLRRGYEQYF. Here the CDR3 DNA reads TGTGCCAGCTCATTACGCAGGGGCTACGAGCAGTACTTC.

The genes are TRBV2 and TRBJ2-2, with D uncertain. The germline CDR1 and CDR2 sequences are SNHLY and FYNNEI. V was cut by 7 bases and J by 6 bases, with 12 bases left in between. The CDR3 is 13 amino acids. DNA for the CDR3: TGTGCCAGCATGACCTGGGTCTCCGGGGAGCTGTTTTTT. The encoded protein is CASMTWVSGELFF.

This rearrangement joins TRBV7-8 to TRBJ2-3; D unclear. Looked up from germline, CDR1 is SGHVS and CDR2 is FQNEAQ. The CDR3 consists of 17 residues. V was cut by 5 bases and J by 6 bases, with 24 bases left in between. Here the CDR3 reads CASSPPGAHWVSDTQYF. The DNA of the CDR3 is TGTGCCAGCAGCCCACCAGGTGCCCACTGGGTATCGGATACGCAGTATTTT. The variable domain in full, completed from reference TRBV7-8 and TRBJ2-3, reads GAGVSQSPRYKVAKRGQDVALRCDPISGHVSLFWYQQALGQGPEFLTYFQNEAQLDKSGLPSDRFFAERPEGSVSTLKIQRTQQEDSAVYLCASSPPGAHWVSDTQYFGPGTRLTVL.

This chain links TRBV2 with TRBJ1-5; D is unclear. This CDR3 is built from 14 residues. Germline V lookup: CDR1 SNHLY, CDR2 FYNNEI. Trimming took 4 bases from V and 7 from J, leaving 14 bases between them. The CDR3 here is CASSGISIEQPQHF. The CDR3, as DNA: TGTGCCAGCAGTGGGATCAGTATAGAGCAGCCCCAGCATTTT.

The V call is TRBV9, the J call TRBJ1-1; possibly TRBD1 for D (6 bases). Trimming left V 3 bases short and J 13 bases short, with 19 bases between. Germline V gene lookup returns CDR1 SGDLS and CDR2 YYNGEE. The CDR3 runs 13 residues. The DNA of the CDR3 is TGTGCCAGCAGCGCTGAGGTACAGGGAAGAGGTTTCTTT. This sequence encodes CASSAEVQGRGFF. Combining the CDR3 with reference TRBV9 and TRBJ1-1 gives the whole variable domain DSGVTQTPKHLITATGQRVTLRCSPRSGDLSVYWYQQSLDQGLQFLIQYYNGEERAKGNILERFSAQQFPDLHSELNLSSLELGDSALYFCASSAEVQGRGFFGQGTRLTVV.

The CDR3 spells CASSGAPFAAGYTF. Here the CDR3 DNA reads TGTGCCAGCAGTGGGGCCCCGTTTGCGGCTGGCTACACCTTC. The chain has TRBV2 and TRBJ1-2; D is ambiguous. The length of the CDR3 is 14 residues. Per the germline V gene, CDR1 is SNHLY and CDR2 is FYNNEI. Trimming pared 4 bases from V and 7 bases from J, leaving 16 bases between. The full variable domain, rest sourced from reference TRBV2 and TRBJ1-2, is EPEVTQTPSHQVTQMGQEVILRCVPISNHLYFYWYRQILGQKVEFLVSFYNNEISEKSEIFDDQFSVERPDGSNFTLKIRSTKLEDSAMYFCASSGAPFAAGYTFGSGTRLTVV.

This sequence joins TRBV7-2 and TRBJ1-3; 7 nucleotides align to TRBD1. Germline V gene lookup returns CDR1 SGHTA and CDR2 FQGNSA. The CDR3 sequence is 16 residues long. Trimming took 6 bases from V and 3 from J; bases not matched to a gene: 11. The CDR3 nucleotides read TGTGCCAGCAGTCCCTCGGGACAGACGCTTGGAAACACCATATATTTT. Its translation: CASSPSGQTLGNTIYF.

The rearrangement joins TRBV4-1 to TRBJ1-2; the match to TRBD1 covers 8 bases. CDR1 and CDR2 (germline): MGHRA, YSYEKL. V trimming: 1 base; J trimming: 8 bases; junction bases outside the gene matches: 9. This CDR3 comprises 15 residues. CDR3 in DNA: TGCGCCAGCAGCCAAGGGACAGGGAAGGTTCGGGGCTACACCTTC. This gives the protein CASSQGTGKVRGYTF.

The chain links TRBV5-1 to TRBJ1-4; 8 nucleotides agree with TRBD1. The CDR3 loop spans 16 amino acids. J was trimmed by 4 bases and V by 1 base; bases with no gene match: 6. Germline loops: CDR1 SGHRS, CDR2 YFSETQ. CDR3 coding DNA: TGCGCCAGCAGCTTGTGGGGGACAGGTCTTAATGAAAAACTGTTTTTT. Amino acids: CASSLWGTGLNEKLFF.

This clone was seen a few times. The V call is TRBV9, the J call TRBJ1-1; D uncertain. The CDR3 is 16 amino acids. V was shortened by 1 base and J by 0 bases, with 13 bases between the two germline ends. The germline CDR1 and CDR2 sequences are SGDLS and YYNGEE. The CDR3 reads CASSVSYSELNTEAFF. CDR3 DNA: TGTGCCAGCAGCGTATCGTACAGTGAACTGAACACTGAAGCTTTCTTT.

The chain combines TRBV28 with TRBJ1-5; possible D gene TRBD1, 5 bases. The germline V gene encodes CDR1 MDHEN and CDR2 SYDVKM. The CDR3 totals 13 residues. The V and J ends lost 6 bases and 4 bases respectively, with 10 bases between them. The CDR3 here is CASSLTENQPQHF. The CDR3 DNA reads TGTGCCAGCAGCCTGACAGAAAATCAGCCCCAGCATTTT. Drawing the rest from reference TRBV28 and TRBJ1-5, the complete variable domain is DVKVTQSSRYLVKRTGEKVFLECVQDMDHENMFWYRQDPGLGLRLIYFSYDVKMKEKGDIPEGYSVSREKKERFSLILESASTNQTSMYLCASSLTENQPQHFGDGTRLSIL.

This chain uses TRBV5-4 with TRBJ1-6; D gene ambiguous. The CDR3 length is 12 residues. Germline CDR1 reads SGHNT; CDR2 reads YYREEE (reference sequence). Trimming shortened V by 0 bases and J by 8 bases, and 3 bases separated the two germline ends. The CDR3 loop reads CASSLGDSPLHF. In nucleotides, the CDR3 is TGTGCCAGCAGCTTGGGGGATTCACCCCTCCACTTT. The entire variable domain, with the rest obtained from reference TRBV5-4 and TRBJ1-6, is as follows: ETGVTQSPTHLIKTRGQQVTLRCSSQSGHNTVSWYQQALGQGPQFIFQYYREEENGRGNFPPRFSGLQFPNYSSELNVNALELDDSALYLCASSLGDSPLHFGNGTRLTVT.

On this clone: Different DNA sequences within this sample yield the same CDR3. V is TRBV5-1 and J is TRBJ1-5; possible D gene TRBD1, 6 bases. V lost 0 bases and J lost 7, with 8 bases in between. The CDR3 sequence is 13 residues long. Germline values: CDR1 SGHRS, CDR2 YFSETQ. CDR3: CASSLDRDQPQHF. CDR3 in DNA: TGCGCCAGCAGCTTGGACAGGGACCAGCCCCAGCATTTT.

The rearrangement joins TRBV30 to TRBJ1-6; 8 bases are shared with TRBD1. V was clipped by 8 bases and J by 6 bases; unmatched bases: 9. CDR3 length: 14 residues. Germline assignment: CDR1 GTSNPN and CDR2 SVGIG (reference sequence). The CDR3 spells CAVLGTGTNSPLHF. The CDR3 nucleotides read TGTGCCGTGTTGGGGACAGGAACTAATTCACCCCTCCACTTT.

This chain's CDR3 is CASSPWAENTIYF. The CDR3 DNA is TGTGCCAGCAGCCCATGGGCGGAAAACACCATATATTTT. The chain is built from TRBV3-1 (or the pseudogene TRBV3-2) and TRBJ1-3, with no clear D. Deletions cut 4 bases from V and 6 bases from J, with 10 bases between. Germline V gene data show CDR1 as LGHDT and CDR2 as YNNKEL (reference sequence). The CDR3 sequence is 13 residues long.